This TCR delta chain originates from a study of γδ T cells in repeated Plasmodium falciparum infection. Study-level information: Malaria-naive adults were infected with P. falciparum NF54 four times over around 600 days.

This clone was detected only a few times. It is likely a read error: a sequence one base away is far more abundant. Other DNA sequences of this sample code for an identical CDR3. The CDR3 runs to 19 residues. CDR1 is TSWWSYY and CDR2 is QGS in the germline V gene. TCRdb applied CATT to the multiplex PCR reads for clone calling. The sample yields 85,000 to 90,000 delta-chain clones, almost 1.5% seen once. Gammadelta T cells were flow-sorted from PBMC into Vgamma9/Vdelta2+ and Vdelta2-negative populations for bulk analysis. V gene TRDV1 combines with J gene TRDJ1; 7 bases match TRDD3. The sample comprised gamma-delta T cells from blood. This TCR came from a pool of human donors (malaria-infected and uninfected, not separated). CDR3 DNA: TGTGCCCTTGGGGAAGGTCCCCGAACGACTGGGGCCCACACCGATAAACTCATCTTT. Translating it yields CALGEGPRTTGAHTDKLIF.